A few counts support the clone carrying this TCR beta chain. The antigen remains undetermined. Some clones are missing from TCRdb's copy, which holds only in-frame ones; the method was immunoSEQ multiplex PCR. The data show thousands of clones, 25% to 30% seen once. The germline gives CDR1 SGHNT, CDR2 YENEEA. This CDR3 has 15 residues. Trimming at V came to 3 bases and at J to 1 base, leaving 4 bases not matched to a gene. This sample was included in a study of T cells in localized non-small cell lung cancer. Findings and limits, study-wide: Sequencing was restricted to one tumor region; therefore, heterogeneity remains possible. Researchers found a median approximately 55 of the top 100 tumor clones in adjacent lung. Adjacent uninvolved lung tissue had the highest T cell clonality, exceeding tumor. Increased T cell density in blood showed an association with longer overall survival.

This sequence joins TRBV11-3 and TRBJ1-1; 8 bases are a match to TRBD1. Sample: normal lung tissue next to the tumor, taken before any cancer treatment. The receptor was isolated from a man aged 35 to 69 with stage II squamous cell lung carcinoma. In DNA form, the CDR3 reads TGTGCCAGCAGCTTGACAGGACAGGGGAACACTGAAGCTTTCTTT. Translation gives CASSLTGQGNTEAFF.